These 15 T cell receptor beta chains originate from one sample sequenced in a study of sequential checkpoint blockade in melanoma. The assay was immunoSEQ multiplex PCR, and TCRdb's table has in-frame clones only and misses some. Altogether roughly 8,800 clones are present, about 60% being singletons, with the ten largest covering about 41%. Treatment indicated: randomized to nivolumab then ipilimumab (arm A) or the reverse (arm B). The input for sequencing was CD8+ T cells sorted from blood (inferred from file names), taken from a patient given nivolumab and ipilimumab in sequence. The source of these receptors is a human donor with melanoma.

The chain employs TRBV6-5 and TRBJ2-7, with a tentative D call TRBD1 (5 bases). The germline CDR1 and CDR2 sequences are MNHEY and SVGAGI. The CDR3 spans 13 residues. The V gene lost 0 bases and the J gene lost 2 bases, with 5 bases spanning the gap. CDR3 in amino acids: CASSYSDTYEQYF. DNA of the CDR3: TGTGCCAGCAGTTACTCGGACACCTACGAGCAGTACTTC.

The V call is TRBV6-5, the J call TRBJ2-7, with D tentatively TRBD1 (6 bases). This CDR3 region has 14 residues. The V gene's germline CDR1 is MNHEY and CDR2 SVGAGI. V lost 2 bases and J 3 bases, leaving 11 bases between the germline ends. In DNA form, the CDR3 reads TGTGCCAGCAGTTACCTCACAGGGAGCTACGAGCAGTACTTC. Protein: CASSYLTGSYEQYF.

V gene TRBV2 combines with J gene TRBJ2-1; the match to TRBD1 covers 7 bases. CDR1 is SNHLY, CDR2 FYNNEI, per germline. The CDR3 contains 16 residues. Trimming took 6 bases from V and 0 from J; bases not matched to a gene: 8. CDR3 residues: CASSLKGQVSYNEQFF. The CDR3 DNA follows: TGTGCCAGCAGCCTAAAAGGACAGGTCTCCTACAATGAGCAGTTCTTC. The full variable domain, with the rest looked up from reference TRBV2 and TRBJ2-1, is EPEVTQTPSHQVTQMGQEVILRCVPISNHLYFYWYRQILGQKVEFLVSFYNNEISEKSEIFDDQFSVERPDGSNFTLKIRSTKLEDSAMYFCASSLKGQVSYNEQFFGPGTRLTVL.

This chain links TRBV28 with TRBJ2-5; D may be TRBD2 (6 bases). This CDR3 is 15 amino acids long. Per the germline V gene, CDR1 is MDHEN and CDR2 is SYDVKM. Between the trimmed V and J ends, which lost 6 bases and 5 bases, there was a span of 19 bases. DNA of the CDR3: TGTGCCAGCAGAGCGGGCGAAGTGGAGGTGGAGACCCAGTACTTC. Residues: CASRAGEVEVETQYF.

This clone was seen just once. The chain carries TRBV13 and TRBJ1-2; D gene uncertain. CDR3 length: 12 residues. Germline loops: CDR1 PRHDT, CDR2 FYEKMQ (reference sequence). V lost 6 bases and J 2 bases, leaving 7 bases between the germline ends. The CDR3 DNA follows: TGTGCCAGCAGTGTTCTAAACTATGGCTACACCTTC. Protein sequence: CASSVLNYGYTF.

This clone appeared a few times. CDR3 sequence: CASSFLAASYNEQFF. Here the CDR3 DNA reads TGTGCCAGCAGCTTCCTAGCGGCCTCCTACAATGAGCAGTTCTTC. The chain uses TRBV7-2 and TRBJ2-1; 7 bases are shared with TRBD2. CDR1 and CDR2 from the germline V gene are SGHTA and FQGNSA. CDR3 length: 15 residues. Unmatched junction bases numbered 2, after V lost 3 bases and J lost 0 bases.

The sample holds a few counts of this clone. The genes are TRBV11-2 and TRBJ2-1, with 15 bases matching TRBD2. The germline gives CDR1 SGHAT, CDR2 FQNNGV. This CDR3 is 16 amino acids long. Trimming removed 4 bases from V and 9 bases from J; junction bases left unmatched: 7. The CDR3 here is CASSSEGLAGGSEQFF. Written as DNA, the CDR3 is TGTGCCAGCAGCTCAGAGGGACTAGCGGGGGGAAGTGAGCAGTTCTTC. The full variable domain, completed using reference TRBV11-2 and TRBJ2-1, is EAGVAQSPRYKIIEKRQSVAFWCNPISGHATLYWYQQILGQGPKLLIQFQNNGVVDDSQLPKDRFSAERLKGVDSTLKIQPAKLEDSAVYLCASSSEGLAGGSEQFFGPGTRLTVL.

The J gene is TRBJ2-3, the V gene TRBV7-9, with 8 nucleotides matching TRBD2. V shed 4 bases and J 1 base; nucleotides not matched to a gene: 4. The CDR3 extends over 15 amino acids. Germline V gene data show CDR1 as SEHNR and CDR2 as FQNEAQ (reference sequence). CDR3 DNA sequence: TGTGCCAGCAGCTCGGGGGGGCTCCGCACAGATACGCAGTATTTT. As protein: CASSSGGLRTDTQYF. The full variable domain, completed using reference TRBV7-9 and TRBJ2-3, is DTGVSQNPRHKITKRGQNVTFRCDPISEHNRLYWYRQTLGQGPEFLTYFQNEAQLEKSRLLSDRFSAERPKGSFSTLEIQRTEQGDSAMYLCASSSGGLRTDTQYFGPGTRLTVL.

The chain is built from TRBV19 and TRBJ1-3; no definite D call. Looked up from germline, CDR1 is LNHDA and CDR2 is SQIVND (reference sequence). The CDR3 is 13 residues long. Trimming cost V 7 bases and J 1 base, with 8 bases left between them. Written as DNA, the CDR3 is TGTGCCAGTACCCCCCCGTCTGGAAACACCATATATTTT. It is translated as CASTPPSGNTIYF.

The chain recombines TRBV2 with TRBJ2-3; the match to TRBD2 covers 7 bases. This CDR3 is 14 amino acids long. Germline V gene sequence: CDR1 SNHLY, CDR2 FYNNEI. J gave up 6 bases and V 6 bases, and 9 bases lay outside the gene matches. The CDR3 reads CASSSPGGGDTQYF. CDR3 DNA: TGTGCCAGCAGCTCCCCGGGGGGAGGGGATACGCAGTATTTT. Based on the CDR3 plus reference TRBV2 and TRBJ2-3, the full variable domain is EPEVTQTPSHQVTQMGQEVILRCVPISNHLYFYWYRQILGQKVEFLVSFYNNEISEKSEIFDDQFSVERPDGSNFTLKIRSTKLEDSAMYFCASSSPGGGDTQYFGPGTRLTVL.

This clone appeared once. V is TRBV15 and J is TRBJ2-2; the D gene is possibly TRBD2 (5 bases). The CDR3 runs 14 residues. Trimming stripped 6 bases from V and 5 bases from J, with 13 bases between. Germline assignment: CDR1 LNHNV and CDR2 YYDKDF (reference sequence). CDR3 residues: CATRPSSGTGELFF. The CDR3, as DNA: TGTGCCACCAGACCGTCGAGCGGAACCGGGGAGCTGTTTTTT.

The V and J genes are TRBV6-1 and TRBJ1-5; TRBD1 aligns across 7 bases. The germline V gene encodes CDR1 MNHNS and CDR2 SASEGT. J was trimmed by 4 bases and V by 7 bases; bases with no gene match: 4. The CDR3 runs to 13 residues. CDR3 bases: TGTGCCAGCAAACAGGGGTTAAATCAGCCCCAGCATTTT. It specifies CASKQGLNQPQHF.

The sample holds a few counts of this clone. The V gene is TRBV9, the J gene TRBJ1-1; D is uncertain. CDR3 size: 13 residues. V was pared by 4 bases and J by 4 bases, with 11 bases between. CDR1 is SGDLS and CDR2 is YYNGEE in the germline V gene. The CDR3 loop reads CASSSPGVTEAFF. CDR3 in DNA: TGTGCCAGCAGCTCGCCGGGAGTCACTGAAGCTTTCTTT.

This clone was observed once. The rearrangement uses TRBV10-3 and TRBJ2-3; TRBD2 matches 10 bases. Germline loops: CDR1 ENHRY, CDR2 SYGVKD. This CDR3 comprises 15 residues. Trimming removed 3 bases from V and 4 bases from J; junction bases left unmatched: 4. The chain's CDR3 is CAISESGGAADTQYF. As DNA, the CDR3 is TGTGCCATCAGTGAAAGCGGGGGGGCCGCAGATACGCAGTATTTT.

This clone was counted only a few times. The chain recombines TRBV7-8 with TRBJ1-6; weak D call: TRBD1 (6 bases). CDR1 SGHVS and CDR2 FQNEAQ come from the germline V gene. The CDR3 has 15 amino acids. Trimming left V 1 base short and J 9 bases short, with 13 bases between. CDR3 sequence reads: CASSLGRGAVSPLHF. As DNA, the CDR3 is TGTGCCAGCAGCTTAGGACGGGGGGCTGTTTCACCCCTCCACTTT.